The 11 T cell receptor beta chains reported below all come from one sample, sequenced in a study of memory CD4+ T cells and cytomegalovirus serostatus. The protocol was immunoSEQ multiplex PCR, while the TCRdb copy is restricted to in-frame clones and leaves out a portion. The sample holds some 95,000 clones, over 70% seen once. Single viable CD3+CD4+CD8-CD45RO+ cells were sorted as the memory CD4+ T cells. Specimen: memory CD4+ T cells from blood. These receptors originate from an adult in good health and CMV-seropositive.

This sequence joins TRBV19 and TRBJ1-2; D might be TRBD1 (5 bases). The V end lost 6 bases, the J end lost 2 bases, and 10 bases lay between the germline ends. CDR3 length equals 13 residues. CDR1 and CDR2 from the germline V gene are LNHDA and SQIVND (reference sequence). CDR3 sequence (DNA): TGTGCCAGTAGGCGACAGCAAAACTATGGCTACACCTTC. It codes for CASRRQQNYGYTF.

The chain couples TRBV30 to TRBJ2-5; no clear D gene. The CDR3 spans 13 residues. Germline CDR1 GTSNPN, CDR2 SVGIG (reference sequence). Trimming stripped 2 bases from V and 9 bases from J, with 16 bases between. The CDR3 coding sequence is TGTGCCTGGAGTCCCCGGAGCGACGGTTCCCAGTACTTC. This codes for CAWSPRSDGSQYF.

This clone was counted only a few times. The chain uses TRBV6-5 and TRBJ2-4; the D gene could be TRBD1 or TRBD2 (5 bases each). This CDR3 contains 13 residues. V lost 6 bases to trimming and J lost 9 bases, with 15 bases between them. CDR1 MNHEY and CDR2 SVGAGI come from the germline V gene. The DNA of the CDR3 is TGTGCCAGCAGGGGACGGTTTAGTTTCATTCAGTACTTC. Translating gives CASRGRFSFIQYF.

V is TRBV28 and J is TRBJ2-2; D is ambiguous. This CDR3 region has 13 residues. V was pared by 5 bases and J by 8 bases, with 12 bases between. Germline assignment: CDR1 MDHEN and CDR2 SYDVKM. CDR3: CASSLGFRGELFF. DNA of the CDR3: TGTGCCAGCAGTCTCGGCTTTAGAGGGGAGCTGTTTTTT. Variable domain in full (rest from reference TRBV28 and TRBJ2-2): DVKVTQSSRYLVKRTGEKVFLECVQDMDHENMFWYRQDPGLGLRLIYFSYDVKMKEKGDIPEGYSVSREKKERFSLILESASTNQTSMYLCASSLGFRGELFFGEGSRLTVL.

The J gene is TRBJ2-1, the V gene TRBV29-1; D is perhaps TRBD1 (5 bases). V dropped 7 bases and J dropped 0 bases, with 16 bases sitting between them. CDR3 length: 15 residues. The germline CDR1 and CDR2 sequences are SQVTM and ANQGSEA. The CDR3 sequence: CSGKDTSSSYNEQFF. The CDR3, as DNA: TGCAGCGGGAAGGACACGAGCAGCTCCTACAATGAGCAGTTCTTC.

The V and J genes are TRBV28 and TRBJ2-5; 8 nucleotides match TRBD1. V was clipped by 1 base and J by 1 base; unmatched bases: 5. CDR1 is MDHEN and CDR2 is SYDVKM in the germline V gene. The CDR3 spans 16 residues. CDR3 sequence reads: CASSLFWTGSQETQYF. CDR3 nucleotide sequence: TGTGCCAGCAGTTTATTCTGGACAGGGAGCCAAGAGACCCAGTACTTC.

CDR3 loop: CASSVGRLAGVNEQFF. CDR3 DNA sequence: TGTGCCAGCAGCGTGGGGCGGCTAGCGGGAGTCAATGAGCAGTTCTTC. The rearrangement uses TRBV5-5 and TRBJ2-1; 10 nucleotides match TRBD2. The CDR3 consists of 16 residues. Germline V gene data show CDR1 as SGHKS and CDR2 as YYEKEE (reference sequence). The V gene end was trimmed by 4 bases and the J gene end by 6 bases; junction bases not matched to a gene: 10. The full variable domain, its missing parts supplied by reference TRBV5-5 and TRBJ2-1, is DAGVTQSPTHLIKTRGQQVTLRCSPISGHKSVSWYQQVLGQGPQFIFQYYEKEERGRGNFPDRFSARQFPNYSSELNVNALLLGDSALYLCASSVGRLAGVNEQFFGPGTRLTVL.

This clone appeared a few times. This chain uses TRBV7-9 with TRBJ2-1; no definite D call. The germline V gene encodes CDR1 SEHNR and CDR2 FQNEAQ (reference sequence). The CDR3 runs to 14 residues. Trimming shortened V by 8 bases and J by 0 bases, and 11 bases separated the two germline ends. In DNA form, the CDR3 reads TGTGCCAGCGTAGGGCAAAGCTCCTACAATGAGCAGTTCTTC. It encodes CASVGQSSYNEQFF.

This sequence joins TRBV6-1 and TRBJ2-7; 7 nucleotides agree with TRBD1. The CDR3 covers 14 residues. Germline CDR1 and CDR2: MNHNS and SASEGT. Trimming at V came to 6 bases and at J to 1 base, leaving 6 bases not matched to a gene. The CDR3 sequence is CASSPTGFSYEQYF. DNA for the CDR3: TGTGCCAGCAGCCCGACAGGGTTTTCCTACGAGCAGTACTTC.

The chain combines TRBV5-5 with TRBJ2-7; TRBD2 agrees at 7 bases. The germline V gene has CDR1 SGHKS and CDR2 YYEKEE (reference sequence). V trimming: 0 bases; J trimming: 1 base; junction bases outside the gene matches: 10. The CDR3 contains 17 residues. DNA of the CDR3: TGTGCCAGCAGCTTGGCGCGGGCTAGCGGTCCGTCCTACGAGCAGTACTTC. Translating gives CASSLARASGPSYEQYF.

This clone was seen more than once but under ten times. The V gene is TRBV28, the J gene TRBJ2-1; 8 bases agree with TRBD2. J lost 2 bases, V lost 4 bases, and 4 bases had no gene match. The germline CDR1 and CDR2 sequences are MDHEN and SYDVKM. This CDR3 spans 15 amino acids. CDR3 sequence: CASSSPGGAYNEQFF. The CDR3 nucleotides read TGTGCCAGCAGTTCGCCCGGGGGGGCCTACAATGAGCAGTTCTTC. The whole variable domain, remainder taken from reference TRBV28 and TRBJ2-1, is DVKVTQSSRYLVKRTGEKVFLECVQDMDHENMFWYRQDPGLGLRLIYFSYDVKMKEKGDIPEGYSVSREKKERFSLILESASTNQTSMYLCASSSPGGAYNEQFFGPGTRLTVL.